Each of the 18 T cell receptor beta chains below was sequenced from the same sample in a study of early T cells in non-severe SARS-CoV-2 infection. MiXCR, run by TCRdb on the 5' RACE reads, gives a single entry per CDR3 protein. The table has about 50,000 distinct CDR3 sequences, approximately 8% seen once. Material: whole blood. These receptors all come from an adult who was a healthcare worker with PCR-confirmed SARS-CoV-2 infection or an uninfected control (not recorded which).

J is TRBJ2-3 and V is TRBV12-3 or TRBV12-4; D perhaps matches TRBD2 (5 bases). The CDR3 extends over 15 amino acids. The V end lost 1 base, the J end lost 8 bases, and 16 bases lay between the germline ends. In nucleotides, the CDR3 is TGTGCCAGCAGTTTAGGTGATCCAGTTGGAGGTACGCAGTATTTT. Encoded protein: CASSLGDPVGGTQYF.

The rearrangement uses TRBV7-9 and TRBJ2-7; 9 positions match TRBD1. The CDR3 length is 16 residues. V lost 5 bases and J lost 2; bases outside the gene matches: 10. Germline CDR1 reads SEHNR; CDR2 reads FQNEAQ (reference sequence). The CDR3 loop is CASSGGQGKTAYEQYF. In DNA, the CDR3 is TGTGCCAGCAGCGGAGGACAGGGGAAAACTGCCTACGAGCAGTACTTC.

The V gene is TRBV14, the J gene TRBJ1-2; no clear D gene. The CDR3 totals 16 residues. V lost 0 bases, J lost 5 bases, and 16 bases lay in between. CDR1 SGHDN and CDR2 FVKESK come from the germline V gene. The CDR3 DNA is TGTGCCAGCAGCCAAGATACCCACCCGGGAACTTATGGCTACACCTTC. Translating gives CASSQDTHPGTYGYTF. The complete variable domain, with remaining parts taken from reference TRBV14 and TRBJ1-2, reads EAGVTQFPSHSVIEKGQTVTLRCDPISGHDNLYWYRRVMGKEIKFLLHFVKESKQDESGMPNNRFLAERTGGTYSTLKVQPAELEDSGVYFCASSQDTHPGTYGYTFGSGTRLTVV.

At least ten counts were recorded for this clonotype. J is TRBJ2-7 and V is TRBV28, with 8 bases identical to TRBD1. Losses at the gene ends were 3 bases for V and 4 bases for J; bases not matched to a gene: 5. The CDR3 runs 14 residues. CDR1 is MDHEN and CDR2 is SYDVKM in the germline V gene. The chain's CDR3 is CASSFDRGGYEQYF. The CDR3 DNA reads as TGTGCCAGCAGTTTCGACAGGGGAGGTTACGAGCAGTACTTC.

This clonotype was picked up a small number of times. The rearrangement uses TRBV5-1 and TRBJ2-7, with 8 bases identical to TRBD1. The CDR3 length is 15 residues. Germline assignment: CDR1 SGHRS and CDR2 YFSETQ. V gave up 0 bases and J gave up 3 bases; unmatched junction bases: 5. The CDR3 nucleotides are TGCGCCAGCAGCTTGGATGGGACAGGCTTCTACGAGCAGTACTTC. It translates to CASSLDGTGFYEQYF.

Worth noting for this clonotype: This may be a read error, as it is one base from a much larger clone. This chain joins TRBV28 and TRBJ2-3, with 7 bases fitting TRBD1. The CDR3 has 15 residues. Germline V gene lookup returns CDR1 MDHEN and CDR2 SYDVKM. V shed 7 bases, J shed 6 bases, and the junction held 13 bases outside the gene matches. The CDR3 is CASTSWAGGRDTQYF. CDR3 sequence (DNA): TGTGCCAGCACCTCATGGGCAGGGGGAAGGGATACGCAGTATTTT.

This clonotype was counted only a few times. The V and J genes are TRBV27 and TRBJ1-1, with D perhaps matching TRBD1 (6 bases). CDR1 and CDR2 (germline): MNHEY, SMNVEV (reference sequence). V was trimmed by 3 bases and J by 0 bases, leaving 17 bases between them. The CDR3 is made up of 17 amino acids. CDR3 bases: TGTGCCAGCAGTTTGGGACTACAGGGCCCCCTGAACACTGAAGCTTTCTTT. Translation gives CASSLGLQGPLNTEAFF.

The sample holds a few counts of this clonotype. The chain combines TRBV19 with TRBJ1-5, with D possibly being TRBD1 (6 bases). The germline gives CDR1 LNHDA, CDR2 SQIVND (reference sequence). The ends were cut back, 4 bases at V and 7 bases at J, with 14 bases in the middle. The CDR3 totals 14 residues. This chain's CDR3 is CASSNRVQGQPQHF. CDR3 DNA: TGTGCCAGTAGTAACAGGGTACAAGGACAGCCCCAGCATTTT.

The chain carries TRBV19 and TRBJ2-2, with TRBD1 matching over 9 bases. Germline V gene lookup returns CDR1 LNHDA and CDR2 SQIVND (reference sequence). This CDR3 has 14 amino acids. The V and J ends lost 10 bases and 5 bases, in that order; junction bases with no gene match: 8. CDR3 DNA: TGTGCCACCGGACAGGGGTCGTGGACCGGGGAGCTGTTTTTT. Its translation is CATGQGSWTGELFF.

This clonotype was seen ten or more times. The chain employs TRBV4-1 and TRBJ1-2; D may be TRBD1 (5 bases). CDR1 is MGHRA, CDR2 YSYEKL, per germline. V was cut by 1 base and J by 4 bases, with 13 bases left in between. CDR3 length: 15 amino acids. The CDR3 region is CASSQVGGLGYGYTF. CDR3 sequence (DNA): TGCGCCAGCAGCCAAGTTGGGGGACTGGGCTATGGCTACACCTTC.

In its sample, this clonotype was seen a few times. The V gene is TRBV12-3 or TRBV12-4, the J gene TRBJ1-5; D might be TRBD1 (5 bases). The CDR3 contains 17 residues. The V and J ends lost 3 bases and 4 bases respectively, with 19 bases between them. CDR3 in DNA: TGTGCCAGCAGTTTGGGTTATTTAAGACGGGGGAATCAGCCCCAGCATTTT. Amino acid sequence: CASSLGYLRRGNQPQHF.

CDR3 sequence reads: CASSPKARYWGENTGELFF. DNA for the CDR3: TGTGCCAGCAGCCCCAAGGCCCGGTATTGGGGGGAGAACACCGGGGAGCTGTTTTTT. The chain joins TRBV11-2 to TRBJ2-2, with TRBD2 as a possible D gene (6 bases). Trimming pared 5 bases from V and 1 base from J, leaving 23 bases between. The CDR3 spans 19 residues. Per germline, CDR1 SGHAT and CDR2 FQNNGV.

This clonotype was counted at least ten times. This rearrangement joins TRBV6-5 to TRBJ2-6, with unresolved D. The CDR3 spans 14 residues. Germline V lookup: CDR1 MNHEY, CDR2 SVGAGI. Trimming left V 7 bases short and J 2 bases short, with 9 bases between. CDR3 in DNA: TGTGCCAGCACGTTATATCCTGGGGCCAACGTCCTGACTTTC. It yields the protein CASTLYPGANVLTF.

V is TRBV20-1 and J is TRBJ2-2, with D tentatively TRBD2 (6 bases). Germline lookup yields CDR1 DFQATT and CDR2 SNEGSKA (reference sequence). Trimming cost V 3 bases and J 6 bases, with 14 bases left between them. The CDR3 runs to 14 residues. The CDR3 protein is CSARDGSRPGELFF. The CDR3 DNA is TGCAGTGCTAGGGACGGGAGTAGGCCCGGGGAGCTGTTTTTT.

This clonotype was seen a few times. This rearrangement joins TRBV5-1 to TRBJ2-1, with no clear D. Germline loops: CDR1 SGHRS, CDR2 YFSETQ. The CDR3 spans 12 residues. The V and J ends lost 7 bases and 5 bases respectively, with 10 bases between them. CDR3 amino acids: CASGVGNNEQFF. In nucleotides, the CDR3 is TGCGCCAGCGGGGTGGGGAACAATGAGCAGTTCTTC.

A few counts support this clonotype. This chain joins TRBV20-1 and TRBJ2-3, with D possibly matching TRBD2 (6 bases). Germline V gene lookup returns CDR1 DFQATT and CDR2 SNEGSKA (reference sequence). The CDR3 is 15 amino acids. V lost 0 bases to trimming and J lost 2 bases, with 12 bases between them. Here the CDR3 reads CSARDRVAATDTQYF. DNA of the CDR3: TGCAGTGCTAGAGATCGAGTAGCGGCCACAGATACGCAGTATTTT.

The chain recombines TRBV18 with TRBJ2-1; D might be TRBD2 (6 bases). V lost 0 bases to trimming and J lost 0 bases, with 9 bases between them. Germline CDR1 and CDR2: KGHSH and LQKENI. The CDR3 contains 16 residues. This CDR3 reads CASSPPGGSSYNEQFF. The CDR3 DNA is TGTGCCAGCTCACCACCGGGGGGTAGCTCCTACAATGAGCAGTTCTTC.

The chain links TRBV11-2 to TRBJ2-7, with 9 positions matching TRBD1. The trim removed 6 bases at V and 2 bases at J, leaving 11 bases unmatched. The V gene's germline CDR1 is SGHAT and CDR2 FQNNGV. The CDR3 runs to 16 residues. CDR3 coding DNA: TGTGCCAGCAGAGGCCCCGGGACAGGGTACGCCTACGAGCAGTACTTC. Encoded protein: CASRGPGTGYAYEQYF.